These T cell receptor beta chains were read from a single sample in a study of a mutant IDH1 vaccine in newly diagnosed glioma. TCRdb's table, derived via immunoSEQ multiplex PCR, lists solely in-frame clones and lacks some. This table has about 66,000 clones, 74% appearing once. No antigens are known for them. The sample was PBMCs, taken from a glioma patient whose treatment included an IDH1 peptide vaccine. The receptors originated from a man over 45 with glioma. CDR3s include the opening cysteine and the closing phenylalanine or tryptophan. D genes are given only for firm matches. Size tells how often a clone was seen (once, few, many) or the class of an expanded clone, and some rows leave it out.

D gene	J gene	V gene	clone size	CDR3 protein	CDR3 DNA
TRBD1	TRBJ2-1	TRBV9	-	CASSVTGQGWNEQFF	TGTGCCAGCAGCGTAACGGGACAGGGCTGGAATGAGCAGTTCTTC
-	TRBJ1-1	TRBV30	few	CAWSVGTAWRTEAFF	TGTGCCTGGAGTGTCGGGACCGCTTGGAGGACTGAAGCTTTCTTT
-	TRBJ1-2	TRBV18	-	CASSPLQGSNYGYTF	TGTGCCAGCTCACCACTCCAGGGGTCTAACTATGGCTACACCTTC
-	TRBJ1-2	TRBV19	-	CASSIETTAPSF	TGTGCCAGTAGTATAGAGACGACAGCTCCTAGCTTC
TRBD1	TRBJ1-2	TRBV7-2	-	CASSYWTGGDYGYTF	TGTGCCAGCAGCTATTGGACAGGGGGTGACTATGGCTACACCTTC
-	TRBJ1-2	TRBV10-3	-	CAISDSSYGYTF	TGTGCCATCAGTGACTCTTCCTATGGCTACACCTTC
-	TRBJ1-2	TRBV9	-	CASSVGRTTVDYGYTF	TGTGCCAGCAGCGTAGGTAGGACAACCGTCGACTATGGCTACACCTTC
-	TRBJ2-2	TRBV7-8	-	CASSPRAGAGGELFF	TGTGCCAGCAGCCCTAGAGCAGGGGCGGGCGGGGAGCTGTTTTTT
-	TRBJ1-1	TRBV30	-	CAWKYTSNTEAFF	TGTGCCTGGAAGTACACTTCGAACACTGAAGCTTTCTTT
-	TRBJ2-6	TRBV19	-	CAARGGAGANVLTF	TGTGCCGCTAGGGGGGGGGCTGGGGCCAACGTCCTGACTTTC
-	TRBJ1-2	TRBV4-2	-	CASSQDPQGTNYGYTF	TGTGCCAGCAGCCAAGATCCCCAGGGGACGAACTATGGCTACACCTTC
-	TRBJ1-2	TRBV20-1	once	CSASEGEGYTF	TGCAGTGCCTCCGAGGGGGAAGGCTACACCTTC
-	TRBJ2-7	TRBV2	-	CASSERGYEQYF	TGTGCCAGCAGTGAAAGGGGATACGAGCAGTACTTC
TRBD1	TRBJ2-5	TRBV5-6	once	CASVQGARETQYF	TGTGCCAGCGTACAGGGGGCGCGAGAGACCCAGTACTTC
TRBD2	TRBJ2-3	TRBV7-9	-	CASSLSGTNEYF	TGTGCCAGCAGCCTAAGTGGGACTAATGAGTATTTT
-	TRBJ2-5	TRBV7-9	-	CASSQRGRGEETQYF	TGTGCCAGCAGCCAACGGGGGAGAGGAGAAGAGACCCAGTACTTC
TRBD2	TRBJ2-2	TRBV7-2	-	CASSLPSGSLRELFF	TGTGCCAGCAGCTTGCCTAGCGGGTCTCTGCGGGAGCTGTTTTTT
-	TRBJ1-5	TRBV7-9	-	CASSLEGRERFRNQPQHF	TGTGCCAGCAGCTTAGAGGGCAGGGAAAGATTTAGGAATCAGCCCCAGCATTTT
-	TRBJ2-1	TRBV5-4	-	CASSLGQVGNEQFF	TGTGCCAGCAGCTTGGGACAGGTCGGGAATGAGCAGTTCTTC
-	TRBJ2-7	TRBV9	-	CASSVAGNSDSYEQYF	TGTGCCAGCAGCGTAGCGGGCAACAGCGACTCCTACGAGCAGTACTTC
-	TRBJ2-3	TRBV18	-	CASSPGRFDTQYF	TGTGCCAGCTCACCAGGGCGATTCGATACGCAGTATTTT
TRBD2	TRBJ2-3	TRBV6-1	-	CASSDRLAGGTDTQYF	TGTGCCAGCAGTGATAGACTAGCGGGGGGCACAGATACGCAGTATTTT
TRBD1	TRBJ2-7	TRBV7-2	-	CASSTWTGGSYEQYF	TGTGCCAGCAGCACCTGGACAGGGGGCTCCTACGAGCAGTACTTC
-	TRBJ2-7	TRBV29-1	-	CSAGGSSYEQYF	TGCAGCGCAGGGGGGTCTTCCTACGAGCAGTACTTC
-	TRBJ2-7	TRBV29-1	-	CSVEENPYEQYF	TGCAGCGTTGAAGAGAATCCCTACGAGCAGTACTTC
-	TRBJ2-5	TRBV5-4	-	CASSLGDLERTQYF	TGTGCCAGCAGCTTGGGGGACCTTGAGAGGACCCAGTACTTC
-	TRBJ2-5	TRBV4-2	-	CASSQDGAAQETQYF	TGTGCCAGCAGCCAAGACGGCGCGGCTCAAGAGACCCAGTACTTC
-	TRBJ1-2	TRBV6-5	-	CASSYEGRNGYTF	TGTGCCAGCAGTTACGAGGGTAGGAATGGCTACACCTTC
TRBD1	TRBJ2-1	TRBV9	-	CASSAWTGHNEQFF	TGTGCCAGCAGCGCTTGGACAGGGCACAATGAGCAGTTCTTC
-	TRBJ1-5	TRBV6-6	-	CASSQGDSVNQPQHF	TGTGCCAGCAGCCAAGGAGACAGCGTCAATCAGCCCCAGCATTTT
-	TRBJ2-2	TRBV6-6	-	CASRAHRDTGELFF	TGTGCCAGCAGGGCTCACAGGGACACCGGGGAGCTGTTTTTT
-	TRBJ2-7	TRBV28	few	CASSPTEGGEQYF	TGTGCCAGCAGCCCCACGGAGGGTGGAGAGCAGTACTTC
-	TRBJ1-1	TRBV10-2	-	CASTGRENTEAFF	TGCGCCAGCACGGGCAGGGAAAACACTGAAGCTTTCTTT
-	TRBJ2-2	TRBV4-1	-	CASSQNRALNTGELFF	TGCGCCAGCAGCCAAAACAGGGCTCTGAACACCGGGGAGCTGTTTTTT